This is a list of T cell receptor beta chains from one sample in a study of OX40 agonist ivuxolimab in advanced cancers. TCRdb's table, derived via immunoSEQ multiplex PCR, lists solely in-frame clones and lacks some. The table records around 50,000 clones, approximately 90% of them present only once. Here the sequenced sample was CD4+ or CD8+ T cells sorted from blood, taken in a trial of the OX40 agonist ivuxolimab. These receptors were collected from an adult with an advanced solid tumor such as melanoma, head and neck, liver or kidney cancer. The CDR3 runs from the conserved cysteine through the conserved F or W. A D gene is named only where the DNA matches it firmly. Expanded clones get a size class; other rows say once, few or many, or leave the size out.

clone size	D gene	V gene	J gene	CDR3 DNA	CDR3 protein
.	.	TRBV18	TRBJ2-5	TGTGCCAGCTCCCCAGGGGAGACCCAGTACTTC	CASSPGETQYF
.	.	TRBV6-6	TRBJ2-5	TGTGCCAGCAGTTACAAAGGGGTAGAGCAGTACTTC	CASSYKGVEQYF
.	TRBD2	TRBV4-1	TRBJ2-3	TGCGCCAGCAGCCAAGGAGGGCGGGGGGGCCTCGATACGCAGTATTTT	CASSQGGRGGLDTQYF
.	TRBD1	TRBV6-1	TRBJ2-7	TGTGCCAGCAGACCCACAGGGACAGGGTACGAGCAGTACTTC	CASRPTGTGYEQYF
.	.	TRBV5-6	TRBJ2-7	TGTGCCAGCAGCTTGCTACAGACCTACGAGCAGTACTTC	CASSLLQTYEQYF
.	.	TRBV7-2	TRBJ2-7	TGTGCCAGCAGCCGGGCGCGTGGAGAGCAGTACTTC	CASSRARGEQYF
.	.	TRBV4-2	TRBJ2-7	TGTGCCAGCAGCTTGGAACGGGAGTACGAGCAGTACTTC	CASSLEREYEQYF
.	TRBD2	TRBV11-3	TRBJ2-1	TGTGCCAGCAGCTTACGTGGGCTAGCGGGAGGGCCGGATGAGCAGTTCTTC	CASSLRGLAGGPDEQFF
.	.	TRBV27	TRBJ2-1	TGTGCCAGCACCCGAGGAGTTGAGCAGTTCTTC	CASTRGVEQFF
.	TRBD2	TRBV27	TRBJ2-5	TGTGCCAGCAGTTTAAGGCTCGGGGGGGAGACCCAGTACTTC	CASSLRLGGETQYF
.	.	TRBV27	TRBJ1-1	TGTGCCAGCCGTAGAGGGGGGGCGGGTACTGAAGCTTTCTTT	CASRRGGAGTEAFF
few	.	TRBV5-1	TRBJ1-2	TGCGCCAGCAGCTTGGGAGGGAACTATGGCTACACCTTC	CASSLGGNYGYTF
.	.	TRBV11-2	TRBJ2-7	TGTGCCAGCAGGTCTATTACAGGGAAGCCTTACGAGCAGTACTTC	CASRSITGKPYEQYF
.	.	TRBV9	TRBJ1-6	TGTGCCAGCAGCGTAGAGGACAGCCCGGACAATTCACCCCTCCACTTT	CASSVEDSPDNSPLHF
once	.	TRBV9	TRBJ2-1	TGTGCCAGCAGCCTTAGCGGGACAGCTAACAATGAGCAGTTCTTC	CASSLSGTANNEQFF
.	.	TRBV4-2	TRBJ2-6	TGTGCCAGCAGCCAAGAGCCCTTTTCGGATGGGGCCAACGTCCTGACTTTC	CASSQEPFSDGANVLTF
.	.	TRBV6-1	TRBJ2-2	TGTGCCAGCAGAATGGGCGGACAGATATGGGAGCTGTTTTTT	CASRMGGQIWELFF
.	.	TRBV29-1	TRBJ1-2	TGCAGCGTTCCACCGGGCTACACCTTC	CSVPPGYTF
once	TRBD1	TRBV6-6	TRBJ2-7	TGTGCCAGCACCGCGGGACAGGGGTCTTTAGGCGAGCAGTACTTC	CASTAGQGSLGEQYF
.	TRBD1	TRBV9	TRBJ2-3	TGTGCCAGCAGCGCGAAGGGACAGGGGGGCACAGATACGCAGTATTTT	CASSAKGQGGTDTQYF
.	.	TRBV6-1	TRBJ2-5	TGTGCCAGCAGTGAATCGGGGTGGGAGACCCAGTACTTC	CASSESGWETQYF
.	.	TRBV5-6	TRBJ1-5	TGTGCCAGCAGCTTGGAAGGTGGTCAGCCCCAGCATTTT	CASSLEGGQPQHF
.	TRBD1	TRBV6-1	TRBJ2-7	TGTGCCAGCAGTTTACGGACAGGGAGCGACGAGCAGTACTTC	CASSLRTGSDEQYF
.	.	TRBV2	TRBJ1-4	TGTGCCAGCAGTCTAAGTGAAAAACTGTTTTTT	CASSLSEKLFF
once	.	TRBV19	TRBJ2-1	TGTGCCAGTAGTATAGCGGGACGGTACAATGAGCAGTTCTTC	CASSIAGRYNEQFF
.	.	TRBV28	TRBJ2-3	TGTGCCAGCAGTCTCCTAACGGGTGCGCAGTATTTT	CASSLLTGAQYF
.	.	TRBV5-1	TRBJ2-5	TGCGCCAGCAGCTTGGGGGGCAGAGAAGAGACCCAGTACTTC	CASSLGGREETQYF
.	.	TRBV6-5	TRBJ2-1	TGTGCCAGCAGTTCCACTAGTTCGGTGCAGTTCTTC	CASSSTSSVQFF
.	.	TRBV28	TRBJ1-2	TGTGCCAGCAGTCCCGTAGGTTATGGCTACACCTTC	CASSPVGYGYTF
.	.	TRBV7-9	TRBJ2-5	TGTGCCAGCAGCTTAGGACTACAGGGTGGAGAGACCCAGTACTTC	CASSLGLQGGETQYF
once	TRBD2	TRBV5-1	TRBJ2-3	TGCGCCAGCAGCTTGGAGGCGGGAGGGCCCTCAGATACGCAGTATTTT	CASSLEAGGPSDTQYF
.	TRBD1	TRBV5-1	TRBJ2-2	TGCGCCAGCAGGGACCAGGGGGCCGCCACCGGGGAGCTGTTTTTT	CASRDQGAATGELFF
once	TRBD1	TRBV6-1	TRBJ1-3	TGTGCCAGCAGTGAAGGGGGGGAGGGGGCGATTGGAAACACCATATATTTT	CASSEGGEGAIGNTIYF
.	.	TRBV7-9	TRBJ2-7	TGTGCCAGCAGCTTATTGTTGGGAAAGCAGTACTTC	CASSLLLGKQYF
.	.	TRBV11-2	TRBJ2-5	TGTGCCAGCAGTTTTAGCGTGAACCAAGAGACCCAGTACTTC	CASSFSVNQETQYF
.	TRBD2	TRBV2	TRBJ2-1	TGTGCCAGCAGTGAAACTAGCGACTCCTACAATGAGCAGTTCTTC	CASSETSDSYNEQFF
.	.	TRBV6-5	TRBJ1-1	TGTGCCAGCAGTTACGGGCCGGCGAACACTGAAGCTTTCTTT	CASSYGPANTEAFF
.	.	TRBV7-3	TRBJ1-1	TGTGCCAGCACCATTGGGGCAGGGACCACTGAAGCTTTCTTT	CASTIGAGTTEAFF
.	.	TRBV9	TRBJ1-6	TGTGCCAGCAGCGCAGGAGGGTCAGTCTCCTATAATTCACCCCTCCACTTT	CASSAGGSVSYNSPLHF
.	TRBD1	TRBV6-5	TRBJ1-1	TGTGCCAGCAGTTGGGGACAGGGGGCTGAAGCTTTCTTT	CASSWGQGAEAFF
.	TRBD2	TRBV7-2	TRBJ2-7	TGTGCCAGCAGTTGGACTAGCGGGAGGGTCTACGAGCAGTACTTC	CASSWTSGRVYEQYF
.	.	TRBV11-2	TRBJ1-5	TGTGCCAGCAGCTCGGCGGGGGTGGGTAGCAATCAGCCCCAGCATTTT	CASSSAGVGSNQPQHF
.	.	TRBV27	TRBJ1-5	TGTGCCAGCAGTTTAAGTAGGAACACTCGTTACCAGCATTTT	CASSLSRNTRYQHF
.	TRBD1	TRBV10-3	TRBJ2-2	TGTGCCATCACCGGGACAGCCGACACCGGGGAGCTGTTTTTT	CAITGTADTGELFF
.	.	TRBV11-2	TRBJ1-6	TGTGCCAGCAGCTTAGTGGACTCCAATTCACCCCTCCACTTT	CASSLVDSNSPLHF
.	.	TRBV19	TRBJ2-5	TGTGCCAGTAGTATAGGAAACGCCAGGGGAGAGACCCAGTACTTC	CASSIGNARGETQYF
.	.	TRBV6-5	TRBJ2-3	TGTGCCAGCAGTTTAGGGGTAGGTGGCACAGATACGCAGTATTTT	CASSLGVGGTDTQYF